Sequencing of this T cell receptor beta chain was carried out in a study of T cells in Graves' hyperthyroidism and ophthalmopathy. RNA transcripts served as the template for amplifying TCR beta CDR3 regions. HTBI primers were employed in a first-round RT-PCR of the TCR CDR3. TCRdb ran MiXCR on the multiplex PCR reads and lists one entry per CDR3 protein. The repertoire holds about 360,000 distinct CDR3 sequences, with approximately 12% as singletons. This clonotype was seen many times. V was clipped by 3 bases and J by 7 bases, with 15 bases between them. The length of the CDR3 is 15 residues. CDR1 is MDHEN and CDR2 is SYDVKM in the germline V gene.

The source is a man under 40 with Graves' hyperthyroidism that later progressed to Graves' ophthalmopathy. The chain recombines TRBV28 with TRBJ2-2; D is possibly TRBD2 (5 bases). Input material: blood. CDR3 nucleotide sequence: TGTGCCAGCAGTTTCAAGCGGTTTATAGTCGGGGAGCTGTTTTTT. It is translated as CASSFKRFIVGELFF.